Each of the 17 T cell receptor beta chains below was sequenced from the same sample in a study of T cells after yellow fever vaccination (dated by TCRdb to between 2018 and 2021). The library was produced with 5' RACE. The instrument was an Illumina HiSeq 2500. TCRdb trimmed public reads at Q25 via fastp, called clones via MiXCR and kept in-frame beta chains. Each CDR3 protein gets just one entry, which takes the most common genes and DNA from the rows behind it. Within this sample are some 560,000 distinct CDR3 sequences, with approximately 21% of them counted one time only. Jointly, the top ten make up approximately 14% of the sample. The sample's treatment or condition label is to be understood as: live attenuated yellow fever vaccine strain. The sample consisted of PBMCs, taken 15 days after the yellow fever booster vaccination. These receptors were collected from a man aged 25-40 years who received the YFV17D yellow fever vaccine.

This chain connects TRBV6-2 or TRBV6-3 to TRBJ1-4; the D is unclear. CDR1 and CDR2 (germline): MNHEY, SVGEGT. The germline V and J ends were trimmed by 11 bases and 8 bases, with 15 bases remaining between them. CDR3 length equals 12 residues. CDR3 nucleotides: TGTGCCGCGCGAGGCCGGGAAGAAAAACTGTTTTTT. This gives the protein CAARGREEKLFF.

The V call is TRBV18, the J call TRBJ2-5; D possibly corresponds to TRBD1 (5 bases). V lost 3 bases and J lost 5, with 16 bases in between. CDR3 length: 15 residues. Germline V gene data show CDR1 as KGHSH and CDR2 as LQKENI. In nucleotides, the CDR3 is TGTGCCAGCTCACCTATGACAGCACCAGGGGAGACCCAGTACTTC. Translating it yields CASSPMTAPGETQYF.

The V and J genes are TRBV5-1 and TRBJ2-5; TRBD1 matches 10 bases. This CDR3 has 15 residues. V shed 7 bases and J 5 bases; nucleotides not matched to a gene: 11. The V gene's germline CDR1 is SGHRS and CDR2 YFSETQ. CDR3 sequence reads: CASSDPTGGAETQYF. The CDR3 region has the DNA TGCGCCAGCTCAGACCCGACAGGGGGCGCGGAGACCCAGTACTTC.

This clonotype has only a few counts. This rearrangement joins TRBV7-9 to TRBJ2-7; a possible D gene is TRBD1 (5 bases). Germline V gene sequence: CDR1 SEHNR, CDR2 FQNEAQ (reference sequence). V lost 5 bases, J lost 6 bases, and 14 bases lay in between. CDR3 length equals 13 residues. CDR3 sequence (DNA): TGTGCCAGCAGCCCCCTAGGGGTTCCCGAGCAGTACTTC. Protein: CASSPLGVPEQYF.

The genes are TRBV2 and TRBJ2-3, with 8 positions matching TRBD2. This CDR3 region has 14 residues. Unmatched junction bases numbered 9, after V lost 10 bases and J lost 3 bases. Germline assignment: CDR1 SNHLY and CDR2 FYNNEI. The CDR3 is CAITRAGVTDTQYF. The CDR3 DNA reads TGTGCCATTACCCGAGCGGGAGTGACAGATACGCAGTATTTT.

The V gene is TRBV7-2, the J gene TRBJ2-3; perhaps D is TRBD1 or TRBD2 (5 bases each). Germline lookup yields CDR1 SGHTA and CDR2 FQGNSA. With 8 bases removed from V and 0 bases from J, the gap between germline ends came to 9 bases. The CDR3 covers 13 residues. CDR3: CASGAGSTDTQYF. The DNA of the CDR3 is TGTGCCAGCGGGGCGGGTAGCACAGATACGCAGTATTTT.

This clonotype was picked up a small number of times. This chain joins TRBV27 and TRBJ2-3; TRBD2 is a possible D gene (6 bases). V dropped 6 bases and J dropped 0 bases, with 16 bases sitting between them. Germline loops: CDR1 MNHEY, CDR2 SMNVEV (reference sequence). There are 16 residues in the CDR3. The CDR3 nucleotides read TGTGCCAGCAGGATACGTAGCGGAACTAGCACAGATACGCAGTATTTT. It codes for CASRIRSGTSTDTQYF.

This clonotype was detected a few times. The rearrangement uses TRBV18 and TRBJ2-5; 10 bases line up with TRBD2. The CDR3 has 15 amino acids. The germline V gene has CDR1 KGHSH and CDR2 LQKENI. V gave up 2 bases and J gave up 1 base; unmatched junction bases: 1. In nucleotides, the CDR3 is TGTGCCAGCTCACCAAGGACTAGCGGCCAAGAGACCCAGTACTTC. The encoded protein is CASSPRTSGQETQYF. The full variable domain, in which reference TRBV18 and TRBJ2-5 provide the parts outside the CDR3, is NAGVMQNPRHLVRRRGQEARLRCSPMKGHSHVYWYRQLPEEGLKFMVYLQKENIIDESGMPKERFSAEFPKEGPSILRIQQVVRGDSAAYFCASSPRTSGQETQYFGPGTRLLVL.

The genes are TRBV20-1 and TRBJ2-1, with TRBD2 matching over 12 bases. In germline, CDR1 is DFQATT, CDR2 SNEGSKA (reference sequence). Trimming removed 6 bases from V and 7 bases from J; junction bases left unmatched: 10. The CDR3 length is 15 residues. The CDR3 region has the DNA TGCAGTGCCACTCGGACTAGCGGGATGGGTAATGAGCAGTTCTTC. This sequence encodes CSATRTSGMGNEQFF.

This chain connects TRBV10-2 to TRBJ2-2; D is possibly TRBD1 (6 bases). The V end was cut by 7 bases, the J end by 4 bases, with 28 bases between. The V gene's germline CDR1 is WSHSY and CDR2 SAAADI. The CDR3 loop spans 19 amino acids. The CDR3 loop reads CASMSPRGGVDSSTGELFF. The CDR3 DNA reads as TGCGCCAGCATGAGCCCCAGGGGTGGGGTTGATAGTAGCACCGGGGAGCTGTTTTTT.

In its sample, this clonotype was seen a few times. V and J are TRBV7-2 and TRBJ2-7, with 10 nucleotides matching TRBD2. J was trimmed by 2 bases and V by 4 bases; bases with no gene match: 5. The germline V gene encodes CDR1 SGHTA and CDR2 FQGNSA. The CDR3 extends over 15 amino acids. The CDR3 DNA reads TGTGCCAGCAGCTCGATGAGCGGGAGGGCCTACGAGCAGTACTTC. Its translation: CASSSMSGRAYEQYF.

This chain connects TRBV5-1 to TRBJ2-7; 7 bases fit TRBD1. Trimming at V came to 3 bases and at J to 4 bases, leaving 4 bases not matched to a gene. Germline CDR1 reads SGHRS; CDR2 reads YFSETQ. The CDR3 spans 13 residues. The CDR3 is CASSSQQGYEQYF. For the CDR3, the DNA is TGCGCCAGCAGCTCCCAACAGGGGTACGAGCAGTACTTC.

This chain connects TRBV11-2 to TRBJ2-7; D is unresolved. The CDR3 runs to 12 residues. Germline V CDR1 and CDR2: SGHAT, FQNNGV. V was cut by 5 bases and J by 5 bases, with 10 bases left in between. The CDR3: CASSAGLDEQYF. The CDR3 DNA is TGTGCCAGCAGCGCCGGTCTGGACGAGCAGTACTTC.

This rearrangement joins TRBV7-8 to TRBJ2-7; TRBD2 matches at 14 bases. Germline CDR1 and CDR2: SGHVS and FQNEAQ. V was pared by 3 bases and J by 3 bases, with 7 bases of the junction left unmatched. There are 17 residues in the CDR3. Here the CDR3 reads CASSFGTSGGGVYEQYF. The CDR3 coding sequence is TGTGCCAGCAGCTTCGGGACTAGCGGGGGCGGCGTCTACGAGCAGTACTTC.

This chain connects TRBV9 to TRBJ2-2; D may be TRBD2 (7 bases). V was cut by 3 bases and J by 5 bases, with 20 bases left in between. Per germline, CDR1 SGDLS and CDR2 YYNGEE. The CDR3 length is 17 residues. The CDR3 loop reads CASSGLSGGLRTGELFF. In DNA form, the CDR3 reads TGTGCCAGCAGCGGCCTTTCCGGGGGGCTTCGGACCGGGGAGCTGTTTTTT.

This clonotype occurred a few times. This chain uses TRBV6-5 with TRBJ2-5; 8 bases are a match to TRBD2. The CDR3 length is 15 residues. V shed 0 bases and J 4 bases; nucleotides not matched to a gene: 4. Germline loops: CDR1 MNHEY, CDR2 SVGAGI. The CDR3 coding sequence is TGTGCCAGCAGTTACTCTAGCGGGATAATAGAGACCCAGTACTTC. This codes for CASSYSSGIIETQYF.

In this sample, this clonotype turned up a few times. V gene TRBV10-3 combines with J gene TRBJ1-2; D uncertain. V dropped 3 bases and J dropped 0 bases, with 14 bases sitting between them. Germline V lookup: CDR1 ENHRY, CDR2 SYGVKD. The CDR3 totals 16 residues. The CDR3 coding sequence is TGTGCCATCAGTGAAGGTGGAAACCTCCCTAACTATGGCTACACCTTC. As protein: CAISEGGNLPNYGYTF.